The clone carrying this T cell receptor (beta chain) was counted many times. This sample is drawn from a study of Graves' ophthalmopathy and Graves' hyperthyroidism. Amplifying from RNA transcripts, the study obtained TCR beta CDR3 regions. Following a first-round RT-PCR that used HTBI primers, a second-round multiplex PCR was carried out. TCRdb used MiXCR to reprocess the multiplex PCR reads, holding one entry per CDR3 protein. The sample gives around 470,000 distinct CDR3 sequences, about 15% of which show up once; about 9.4% is in the top ten. This TCR derives from a woman aged 30 to 39 with Graves' ophthalmopathy. Material for sequencing was blood.

CDR3 region: CASSLVLTQETQYF. CDR3 in DNA: TGTGCCAGCAGCTTAGTCCTGACTCAAGAGACCCAGTACTTC. The gene calls are TRBV7-8 and TRBJ2-5; D call uncertain. Per the germline V gene, CDR1 is SGHVS and CDR2 is FQNEAQ. V was trimmed by 1 base and J by 2 bases, leaving 8 bases between them. The CDR3 sequence is 14 residues long. Full variable domain (rest looked up from reference TRBV7-8 and TRBJ2-5): GAGVSQSPRYKVAKRGQDVALRCDPISGHVSLFWYQQALGQGPEFLTYFQNEAQLDKSGLPSDRFFAERPEGSVSTLKIQRTQQEDSAVYLCASSLVLTQETQYFGPGTRLLVL.